The next 23 T cell receptor beta chains were all read from a single sample in a study of human CD8 memory T cell subsets. By UMI-labeled 5' RACE, the TCR beta libraries were made. From its re-call of the 5' RACE reads, TCRdb lists each CDR3 protein once, without DNA. The table for this sample gives about 9,300 distinct CDR3 sequences. The specimen was CD8+ T cells from PBMCs. Receptors originate from a human donor in good health.

The chain carries TRBV5-4 and TRBJ2-1; checking the TCRdb D call of TRBD1 is not possible without DNA. CDR3 length equals 13 residues. Germline loops: CDR1 SGHNT, CDR2 YYREEE (reference sequence). CDR3 sequence: CASSRGQGREQFF.

This sequence joins TRBV29-1 and TRBJ2-5; TCRdb reports TRBD2, a call that lacks DNA to check it against. Germline V gives CDR1 SQVTM, CDR2 ANQGSEA. The CDR3 extends over 13 amino acids. CDR3 amino acids: CSVMSGLGETQYF.

The chain employs TRBV7-9 and TRBJ2-1; the TRBD2 assignment by TCRdb is unverifiable without DNA. This CDR3 is built from 16 residues. Germline loops: CDR1 SEHNR, CDR2 FQNEAQ (reference sequence). CDR3 in amino acids: CASSPKRAGGHNEQFF.

This chain uses TRBV4-3 with TRBJ2-1; absent DNA, TCRdb's TRBD1 call cannot be checked. This CDR3 is 15 amino acids long. Germline loops: CDR1 LGHNA, CDR2 YSLEER. The CDR3 loop reads CASAIGGGGHNEQFF.

The chain combines TRBV12-3 or TRBV12-4 with TRBJ1-5; TCRdb proposes TRBD1, but this gene call is untestable without DNA. The CDR3 is 16 residues long. The CDR3 loop is CASSNSWGASNQPQHF.

This chain uses TRBV28 with TRBJ2-7; TCRdb gives TRBD2 as the D gene, but with no DNA this cannot be confirmed. From germline, CDR1 is MDHEN and CDR2 SYDVKM. The CDR3 spans 14 residues. The CDR3 loop reads CASSFVASVAEQYF.

V and J are TRBV7-3 and TRBJ2-7; TCRdb lists TRBD2, though no DNA is available to test this call. Germline V gene sequence: CDR1 SGHTA, CDR2 FQGTGA. The CDR3 is made up of 15 amino acids. CDR3 amino acids: CASSSSGGQYYEQYF. Full variable domain (remainder filled in from reference TRBV7-3 and TRBJ2-7): GAGVSQTPSNKVTEKGKYVELRCDPISGHTALYWYRQSLGQGPEFLIYFQGTGAADDSGLPNDRFFAVRPEGSVSTLKIQRTERGDSAVYLCASSSSGGQYYEQYFGPGTRLTVT.

This clonotype is deemed medium-sized by its frequency. The V gene is TRBV5-5, the J gene TRBJ2-1; TCRdb reports TRBD1, a call that lacks DNA to check it against. Germline CDR1 reads SGHKS; CDR2 reads YYEKEE (reference sequence). This CDR3 comprises 16 residues. CDR3 protein: CASSPSPGRVDNEQFF.

The chain combines TRBV24-1 with TRBJ2-1. Germline-derived CDR1 and CDR2 are KGHDR and SFDVKD. CDR3 length equals 14 residues. CDR3 sequence: CATSDAGLHNEQFF.

This chain joins TRBV5-1 and TRBJ2-1; TCRdb gives TRBD1 as the D gene, but with no DNA this cannot be confirmed. Germline V CDR1 and CDR2: SGHRS, YFSETQ. CDR3 length equals 16 residues. CDR3 loop: CASSLPQGAVVNEQFF.

This chain joins TRBV27 and TRBJ1-1; TCRdb's assignment of TRBD1 cannot be checked, as there is no DNA. Germline assignment: CDR1 MNHEY and CDR2 SMNVEV (reference sequence). There are 14 residues in the CDR3. Here the CDR3 reads CASREGQGYSEAFF.

The V gene is TRBV4-1, the J gene TRBJ1-5; TCRdb proposes TRBD1, but this gene call is untestable without DNA. Germline assignment: CDR1 MGHRA and CDR2 YSYEKL. The CDR3 sequence is 14 residues long. The CDR3 here is CASSQEAGIQPQHF.

The chain has TRBV19 and TRBJ1-4. CDR1 LNHDA and CDR2 SQIVND come from the germline V gene (reference sequence). The CDR3 contains 15 residues. The CDR3 loop reads CASSISPGGVEKLFF. The entire variable domain, with the rest obtained from reference TRBV19 and TRBJ1-4, is as follows: DGGITQSPKYLFRKEGQNVTLSCEQNLNHDAMYWYRQDPGQGLRLIYYSQIVNDFQKGDIAEGYSVSREKKESFPLTVTSAQKNPTAFYLCASSISPGGVEKLFFGSGTQLSVL.

The chain recombines TRBV6-2 or TRBV6-3 with TRBJ2-7; the TRBD1 assignment by TCRdb is unverifiable without DNA. The CDR3 sequence is 16 residues long. Germline CDR1 reads MNHEY; CDR2 reads SVGEGT. The CDR3 loop reads CASSYSAGGSSYEQYF.

The chain couples TRBV5-1 to TRBJ2-7. The CDR3 contains 19 residues. Germline lookup yields CDR1 SGHRS and CDR2 YFSETQ. CDR3 amino acids: CASSWGRTSSMEFSYEQYF.

The chain's CDR3 is CASSQDLASEYQETQYF. V is TRBV6-6 and J is TRBJ2-5; absent DNA, TCRdb's TRBD2 call cannot be checked. Germline values: CDR1 MNHNY, CDR2 SVGAGI (reference sequence). The CDR3 length is 17 residues.

The chain recombines TRBV7-3 with TRBJ2-2; TCRdb outputs TRBD1, but without DNA this stays unchecked. Germline assignment: CDR1 SGHTA and CDR2 FQGTGA. The CDR3 is 15 amino acids. The CDR3 sequence is CASSPNRDYTGELFF.

J is TRBJ2-3 and V is TRBV4-3; TCRdb lists TRBD2, though no DNA is available to test this call. CDR3 length: 15 amino acids. Germline CDR1 reads LGHNA; CDR2 reads YSLEER. The CDR3 region is CASSQTRGGADTQYF.

By frequency, this clonotype registers medium-sized. The chain has TRBV29-1 and TRBJ1-2; TCRdb proposes TRBD1, but this gene call is untestable without DNA. Germline V gene sequence: CDR1 SQVTM, CDR2 ANQGSEA. The CDR3 has 14 residues. This CDR3 is CSVPDPTGTYGYTF.

By frequency, this clonotype registers medium-sized. The genes are TRBV7-9 and TRBJ2-7; no DNA is available, so the TRBD1 call from TCRdb remains unchecked. The CDR3 loop spans 12 amino acids. Germline-derived CDR1 and CDR2 are SEHNR and FQNEAQ (reference sequence). The CDR3: CASSSSDSPAYF.

The chain links TRBV6-2 or TRBV6-3 to TRBJ2-7; TCRdb designates TRBD1, a call that cannot be tested without DNA. This CDR3 is 14 amino acids long. Germline values: CDR1 MNHEY, CDR2 SVGEGT. The CDR3 loop reads CASIDRDFSYEQYF.

The V call is TRBV7-9, the J call TRBJ2-3. The CDR3 is made up of 14 amino acids. Germline CDR1 and CDR2: SEHNR and FQNEAQ (reference sequence). The CDR3 sequence: CASSSLDEPDTQYF.

The chain joins TRBV7-8 to TRBJ2-3; the D call from TCRdb, TRBD2, cannot be confirmed without DNA. Germline V gene data show CDR1 as SGHVS and CDR2 as FQNEAQ. The CDR3 contains 13 residues. The CDR3 is CASSLRGADTQYF.